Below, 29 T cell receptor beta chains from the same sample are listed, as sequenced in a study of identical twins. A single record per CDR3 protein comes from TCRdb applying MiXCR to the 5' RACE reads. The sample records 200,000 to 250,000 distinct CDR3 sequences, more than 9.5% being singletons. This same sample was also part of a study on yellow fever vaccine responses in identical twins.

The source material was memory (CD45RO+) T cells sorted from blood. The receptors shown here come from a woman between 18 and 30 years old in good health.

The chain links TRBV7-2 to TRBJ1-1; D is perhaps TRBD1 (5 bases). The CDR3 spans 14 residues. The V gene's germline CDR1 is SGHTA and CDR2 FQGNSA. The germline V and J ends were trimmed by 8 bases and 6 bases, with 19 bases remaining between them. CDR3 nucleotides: TGTGCCAGCTGTTGGGGAGGGGTACTCGCTGAAGCTTTCTTT. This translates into CASCWGGVLAEAFF.

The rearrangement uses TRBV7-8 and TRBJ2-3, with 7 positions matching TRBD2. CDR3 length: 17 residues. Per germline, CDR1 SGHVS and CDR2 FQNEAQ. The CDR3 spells CARSLNFAGDGTDTQYF. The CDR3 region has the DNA TGTGCACGCAGCTTAAATTTTGCGGGAGATGGCACAGATACGCAGTATTTT.

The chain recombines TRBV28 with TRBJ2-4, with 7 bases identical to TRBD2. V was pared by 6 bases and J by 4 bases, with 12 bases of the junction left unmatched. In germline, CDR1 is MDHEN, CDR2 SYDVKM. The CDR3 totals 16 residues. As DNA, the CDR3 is TGTGCCAGCAGGCGAAGGGCTAGCGGAAATAAAAACATTCAGTACTTC. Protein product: CASRRRASGNKNIQYF.

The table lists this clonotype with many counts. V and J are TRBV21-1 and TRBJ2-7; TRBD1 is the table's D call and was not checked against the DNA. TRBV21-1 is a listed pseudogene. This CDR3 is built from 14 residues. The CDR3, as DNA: TGTGCCACCCGACGAGACAGAAATACCTACGAGCAGTACTTC. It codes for CATRRDRNTYEQYF.

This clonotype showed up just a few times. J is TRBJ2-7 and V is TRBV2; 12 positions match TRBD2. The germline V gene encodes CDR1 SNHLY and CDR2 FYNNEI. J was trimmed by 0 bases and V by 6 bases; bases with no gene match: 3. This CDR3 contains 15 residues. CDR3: CASRTTSGSSYEQYF. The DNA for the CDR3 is TGTGCCAGCAGAACGACTAGCGGGAGCTCCTACGAGCAGTACTTC.

CDR3 coding DNA: TGTGCCTGCTGCCGCACCTCCCCGGGACTAGCGGGAGGGGATACGCAGTATTTT. As protein: CACCRTSPGLAGGDTQYF. The V call is TRBV6-4, the J call TRBJ2-3, with 16 bases matching TRBD2. The CDR3 loop spans 18 amino acids. Germline lookup yields CDR1 MRHNA and CDR2 SNTAGT. V dropped 11 bases and J dropped 6; count of bases not matched to a gene: 17.

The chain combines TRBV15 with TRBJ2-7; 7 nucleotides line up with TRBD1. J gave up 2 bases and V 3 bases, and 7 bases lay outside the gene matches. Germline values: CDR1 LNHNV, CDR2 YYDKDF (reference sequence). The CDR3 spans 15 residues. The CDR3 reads CATSSRTGGAYEQYF. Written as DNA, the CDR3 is TGTGCCACCAGCAGCCGGACAGGTGGGGCCTACGAGCAGTACTTC. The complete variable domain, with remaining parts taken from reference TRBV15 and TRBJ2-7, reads DAMVIQNPRYQVTQFGKPVTLSCSQTLNHNVMYWYQQKSSQAPKLLFHYYDKDFNNEADTPDNFQSRRPNTSFCFLDIRSPGLGDTAMYLCATSSRTGGAYEQYFGPGTRLTVT.

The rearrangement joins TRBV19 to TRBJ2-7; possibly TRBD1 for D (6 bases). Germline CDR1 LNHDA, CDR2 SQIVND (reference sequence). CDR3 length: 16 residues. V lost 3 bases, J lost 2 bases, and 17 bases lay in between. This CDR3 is CASSISGTPSTYEQYF. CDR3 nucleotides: TGTGCCAGTAGTATTAGTGGGACACCTTCGACCTACGAGCAGTACTTC.

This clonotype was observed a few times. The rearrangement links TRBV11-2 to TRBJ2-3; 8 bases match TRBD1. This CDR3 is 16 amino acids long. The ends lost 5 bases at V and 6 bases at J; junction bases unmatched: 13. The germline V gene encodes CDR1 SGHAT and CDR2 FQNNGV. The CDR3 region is CASSRNAGGGMDTQYF. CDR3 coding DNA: TGTGCCAGCAGCCGAAACGCAGGGGGCGGGATGGATACGCAGTATTTT.

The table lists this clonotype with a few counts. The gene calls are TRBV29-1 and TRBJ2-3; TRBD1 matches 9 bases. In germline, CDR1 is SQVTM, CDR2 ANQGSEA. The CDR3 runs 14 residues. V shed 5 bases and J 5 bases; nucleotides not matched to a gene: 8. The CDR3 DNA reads TGCAGCGTTATCGGGACAGGGCGTTTAGATACGCAGTATTTT. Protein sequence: CSVIGTGRLDTQYF.

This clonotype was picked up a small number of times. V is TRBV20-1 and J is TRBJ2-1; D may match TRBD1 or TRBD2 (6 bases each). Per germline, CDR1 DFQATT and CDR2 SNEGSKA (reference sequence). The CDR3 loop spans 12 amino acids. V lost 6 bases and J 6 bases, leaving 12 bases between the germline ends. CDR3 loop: CSALEGGNEQFF. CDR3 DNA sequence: TGCAGTGCCCTCGAGGGGGGCAATGAGCAGTTCTTC.

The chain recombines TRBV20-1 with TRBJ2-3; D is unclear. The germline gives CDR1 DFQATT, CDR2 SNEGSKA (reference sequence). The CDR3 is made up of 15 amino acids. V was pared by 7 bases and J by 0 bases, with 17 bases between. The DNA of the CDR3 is TGCAGTGGTTTTGTTTTACGCCATAGCACAGATACGCAGTATTTT. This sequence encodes CSGFVLRHSTDTQYF.

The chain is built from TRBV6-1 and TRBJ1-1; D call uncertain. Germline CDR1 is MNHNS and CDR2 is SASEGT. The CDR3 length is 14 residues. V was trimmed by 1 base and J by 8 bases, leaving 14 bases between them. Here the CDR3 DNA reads TGTGCCAGCAGTGAAGGTACAGCCAACTGGGAAGCTTTCTTT. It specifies CASSEGTANWEAFF.

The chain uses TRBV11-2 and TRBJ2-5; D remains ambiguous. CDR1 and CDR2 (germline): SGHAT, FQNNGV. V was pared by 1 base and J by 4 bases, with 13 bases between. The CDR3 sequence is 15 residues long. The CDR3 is CASSLGLGFGETQYF. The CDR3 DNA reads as TGTGCCAGCAGCTTAGGGCTCGGGTTCGGAGAGACCCAGTACTTC. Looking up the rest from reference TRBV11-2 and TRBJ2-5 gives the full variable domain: EAGVAQSPRYKIIEKRQSVAFWCNPISGHATLYWYQQILGQGPKLLIQFQNNGVVDDSQLPKDRFSAERLKGVDSTLKIQPAKLEDSAVYLCASSLGLGFGETQYFGPGTRLLVL.

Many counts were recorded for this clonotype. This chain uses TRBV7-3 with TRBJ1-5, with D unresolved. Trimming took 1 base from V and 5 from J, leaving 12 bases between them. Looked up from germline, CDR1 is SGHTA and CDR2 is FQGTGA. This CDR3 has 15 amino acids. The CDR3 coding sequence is TGTGCCAGCAGCTTAAGTGGGAGAAGGGATCAGCCCCAGCATTTT. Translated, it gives CASSLSGRRDQPQHF.

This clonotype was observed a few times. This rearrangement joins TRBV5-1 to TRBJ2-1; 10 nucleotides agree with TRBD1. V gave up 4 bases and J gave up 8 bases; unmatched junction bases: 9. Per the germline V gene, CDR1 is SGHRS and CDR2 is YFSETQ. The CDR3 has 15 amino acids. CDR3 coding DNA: TGCGCCAGCAGCGCCCCCGGACAGGGGGTCCATGAGCAGTTCTTC. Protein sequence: CASSAPGQGVHEQFF.

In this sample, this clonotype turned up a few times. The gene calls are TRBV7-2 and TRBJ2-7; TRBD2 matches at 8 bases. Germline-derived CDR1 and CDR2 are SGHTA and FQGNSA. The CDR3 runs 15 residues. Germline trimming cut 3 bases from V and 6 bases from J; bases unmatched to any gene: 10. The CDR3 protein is CASSFDSGVGREQYF. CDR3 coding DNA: TGTGCCAGCAGCTTTGATAGCGGGGTGGGGCGCGAGCAGTACTTC.

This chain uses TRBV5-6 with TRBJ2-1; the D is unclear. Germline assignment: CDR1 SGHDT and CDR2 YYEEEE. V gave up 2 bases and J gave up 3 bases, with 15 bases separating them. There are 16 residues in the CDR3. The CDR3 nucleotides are TGTGCCAGCAGCTTCTCTAATCTTCTAGTCTACAATGAGCAGTTCTTC. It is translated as CASSFSNLLVYNEQFF.

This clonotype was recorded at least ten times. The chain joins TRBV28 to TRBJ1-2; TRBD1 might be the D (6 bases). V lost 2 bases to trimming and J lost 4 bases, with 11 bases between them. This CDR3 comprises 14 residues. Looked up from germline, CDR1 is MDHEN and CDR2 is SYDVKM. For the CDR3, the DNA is TGTGCCAGCAGTTTAGGGGCGGACAGCTATGGCTACACCTTC. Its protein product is CASSLGADSYGYTF.

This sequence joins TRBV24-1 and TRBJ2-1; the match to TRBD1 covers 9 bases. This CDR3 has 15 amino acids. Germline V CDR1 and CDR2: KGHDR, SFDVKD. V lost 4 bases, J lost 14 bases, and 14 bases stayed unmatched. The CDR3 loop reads CATSEGGQGPPMEFF. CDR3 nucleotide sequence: TGTGCCACCAGTGAAGGGGGACAGGGACCACCTATGGAGTTCTTC.

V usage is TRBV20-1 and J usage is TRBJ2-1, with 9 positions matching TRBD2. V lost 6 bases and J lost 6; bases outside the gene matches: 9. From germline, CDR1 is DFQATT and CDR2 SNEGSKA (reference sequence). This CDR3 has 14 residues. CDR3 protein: CSAKDWTSVNEQFF. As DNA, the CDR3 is TGCAGTGCCAAAGATTGGACTAGCGTCAATGAGCAGTTCTTC.

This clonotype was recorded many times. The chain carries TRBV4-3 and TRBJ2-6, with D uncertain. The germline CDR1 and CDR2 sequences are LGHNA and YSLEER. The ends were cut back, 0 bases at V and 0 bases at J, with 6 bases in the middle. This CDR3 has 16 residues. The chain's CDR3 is CASSQEGFSGANVLTF. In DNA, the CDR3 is TGCGCCAGCAGCCAAGAAGGGTTCTCTGGGGCCAACGTCCTGACTTTC.

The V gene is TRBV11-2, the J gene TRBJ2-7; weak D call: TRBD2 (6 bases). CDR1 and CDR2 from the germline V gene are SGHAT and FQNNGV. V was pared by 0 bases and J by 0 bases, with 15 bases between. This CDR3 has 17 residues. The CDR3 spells CASSLEILAGLSYEQYF. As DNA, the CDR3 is TGTGCCAGCAGCTTAGAAATACTAGCAGGGCTCTCCTACGAGCAGTACTTC.

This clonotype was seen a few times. CDR3 amino acids: CASNPAGGPEQYF. CDR3 nucleotide sequence: TGTGCCAGCAACCCAGCGGGAGGGCCCGAGCAGTACTTC. V and J are TRBV6-1 and TRBJ2-7; 10 nucleotides line up with TRBD2. Trimming at V came to 7 bases and at J to 6 bases, leaving 6 bases not matched to a gene. In germline, CDR1 is MNHNS, CDR2 SASEGT. The CDR3 is 13 amino acids.

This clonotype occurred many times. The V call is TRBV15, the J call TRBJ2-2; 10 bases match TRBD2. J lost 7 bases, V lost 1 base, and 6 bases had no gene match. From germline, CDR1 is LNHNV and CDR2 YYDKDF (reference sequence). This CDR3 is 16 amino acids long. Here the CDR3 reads CATSRGLAGDIGELFF. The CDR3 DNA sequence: TGTGCCACCAGCAGAGGGCTAGCGGGAGACATCGGGGAGCTGTTTTTT.

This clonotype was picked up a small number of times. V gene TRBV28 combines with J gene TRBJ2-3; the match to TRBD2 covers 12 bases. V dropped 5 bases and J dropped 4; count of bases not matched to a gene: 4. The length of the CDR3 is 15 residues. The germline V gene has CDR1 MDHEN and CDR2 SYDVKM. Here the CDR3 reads CASSLLAGGADTQYF. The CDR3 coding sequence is TGTGCCAGCAGTCTTCTAGCGGGAGGGGCAGATACGCAGTATTTT.

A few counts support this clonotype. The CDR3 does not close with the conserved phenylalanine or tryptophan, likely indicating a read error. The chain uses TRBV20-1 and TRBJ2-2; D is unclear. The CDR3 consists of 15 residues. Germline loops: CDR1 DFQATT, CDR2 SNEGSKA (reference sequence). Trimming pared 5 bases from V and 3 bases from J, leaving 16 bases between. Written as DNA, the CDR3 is TGCAGTGCTCGCGAGCCGGCGTTACACACCGGGGAGCTGTTTTCT. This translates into CSAREPALHTGELFS.

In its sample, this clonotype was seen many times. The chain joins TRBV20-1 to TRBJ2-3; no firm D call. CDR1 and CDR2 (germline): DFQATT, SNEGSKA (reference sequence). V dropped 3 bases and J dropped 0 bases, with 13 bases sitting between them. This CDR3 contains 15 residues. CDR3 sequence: CSARATQTSTDTQYF. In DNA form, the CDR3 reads TGCAGTGCTAGGGCTACGCAGACTAGCACAGATACGCAGTATTTT.

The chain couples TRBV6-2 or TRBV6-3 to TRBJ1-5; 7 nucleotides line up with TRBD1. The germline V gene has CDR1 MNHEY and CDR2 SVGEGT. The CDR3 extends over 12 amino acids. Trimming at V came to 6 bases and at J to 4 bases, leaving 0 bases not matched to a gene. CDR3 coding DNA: TGTGCCAGCAGGACAGGGAATCAGCCCCAGCATTTT. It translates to CASRTGNQPQHF.